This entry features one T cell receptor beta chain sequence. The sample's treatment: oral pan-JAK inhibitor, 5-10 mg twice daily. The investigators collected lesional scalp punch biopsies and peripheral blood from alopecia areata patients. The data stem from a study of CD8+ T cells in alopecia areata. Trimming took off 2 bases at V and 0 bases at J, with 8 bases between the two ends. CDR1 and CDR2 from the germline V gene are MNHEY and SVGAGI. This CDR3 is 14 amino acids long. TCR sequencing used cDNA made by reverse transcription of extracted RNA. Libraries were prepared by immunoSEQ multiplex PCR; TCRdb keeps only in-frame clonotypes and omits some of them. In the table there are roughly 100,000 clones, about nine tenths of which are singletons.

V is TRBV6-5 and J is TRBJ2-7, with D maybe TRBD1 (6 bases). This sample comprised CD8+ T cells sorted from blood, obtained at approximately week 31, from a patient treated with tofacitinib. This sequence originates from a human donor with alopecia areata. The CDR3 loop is CASSYRDTSYEQYF. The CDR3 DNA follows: TGTGCCAGCAGTTACCGGGACACCTCCTACGAGCAGTACTTC.